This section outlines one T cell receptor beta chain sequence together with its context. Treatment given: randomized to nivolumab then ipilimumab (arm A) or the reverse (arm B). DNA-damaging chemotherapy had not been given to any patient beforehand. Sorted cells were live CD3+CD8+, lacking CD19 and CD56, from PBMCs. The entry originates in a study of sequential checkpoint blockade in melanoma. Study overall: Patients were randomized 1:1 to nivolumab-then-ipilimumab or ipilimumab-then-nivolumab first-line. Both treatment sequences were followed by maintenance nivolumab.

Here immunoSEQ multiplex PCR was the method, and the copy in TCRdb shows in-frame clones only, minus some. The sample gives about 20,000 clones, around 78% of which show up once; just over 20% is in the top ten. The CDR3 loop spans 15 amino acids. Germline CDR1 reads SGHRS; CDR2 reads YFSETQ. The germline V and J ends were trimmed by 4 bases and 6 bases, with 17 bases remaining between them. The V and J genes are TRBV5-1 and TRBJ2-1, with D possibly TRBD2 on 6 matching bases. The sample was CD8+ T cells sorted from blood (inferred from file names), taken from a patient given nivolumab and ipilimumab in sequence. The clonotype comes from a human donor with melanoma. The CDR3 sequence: CASSLGTSYTNEQFF. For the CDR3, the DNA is TGCGCCAGCAGCCTCGGGACTTCCTATACCAATGAGCAGTTCTTC.